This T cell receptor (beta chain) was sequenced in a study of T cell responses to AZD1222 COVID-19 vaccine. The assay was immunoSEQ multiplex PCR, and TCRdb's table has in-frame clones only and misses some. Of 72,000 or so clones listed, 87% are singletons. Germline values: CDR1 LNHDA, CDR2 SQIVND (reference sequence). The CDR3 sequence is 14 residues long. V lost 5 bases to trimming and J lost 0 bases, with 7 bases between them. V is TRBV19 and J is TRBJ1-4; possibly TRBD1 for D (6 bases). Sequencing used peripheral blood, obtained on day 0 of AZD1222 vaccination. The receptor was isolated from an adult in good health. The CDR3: CASSEGATNEKLFF. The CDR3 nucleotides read TGTGCCAGTAGTGAGGGGGCAACTAATGAAAAACTGTTTTTT.